Below are 27 T cell receptor beta chains sequenced from a single sample in a study of T cell clones after liver transplantation. Method: immunoSEQ multiplex PCR; TCRdb's copy keeps in-frame clones and lacks some. The data contain tens of thousands of clones, 60% to 75% of them singletons. The sample in question was CD4+ T cells from blood, obtained at the 22-month timepoint. The receptor source for this set is a human patient who received a liver transplant. Some T cells may be the graft donor's.

The CDR3 here is CASSLDKGWGETQYF. In DNA, the CDR3 is TGTGCCAGCAGCTTAGACAAGGGGTGGGGAGAGACCCAGTACTTC. This chain uses TRBV7-6 with TRBJ2-5, with D maybe TRBD1 (5 bases). The V and J ends lost 1 base and 4 bases respectively, with 13 bases between them. The length of the CDR3 is 15 residues. CDR1 and CDR2 from the germline V gene are SGHVS and FNYEAQ.

The chain combines TRBV9 with TRBJ1-1; tentatively, D is TRBD1 (5 bases). Germline V gene data show CDR1 as SGDLS and CDR2 as YYNGEE. The CDR3 is 15 amino acids. Between the trimmed V and J ends, which lost 0 bases and 4 bases, there was a span of 13 bases. Here the CDR3 reads CASSVDGRVGTEAFF. The CDR3 nucleotides read TGTGCCAGCAGCGTAGATGGCAGGGTGGGCACTGAAGCTTTCTTT.

The chain has TRBV5-8 and TRBJ1-3; 8 bases match TRBD1. This CDR3 region has 14 residues. Losses at the gene ends were 4 bases for V and 4 bases for J; bases not matched to a gene: 4. Germline V gene sequence: CDR1 SGHTS, CDR2 YDEGEE. The CDR3 spells CASSRTGTGNTIYF. The CDR3 DNA reads as TGTGCCAGCAGCCGGACAGGGACAGGAAACACCATATATTTT.

The chain combines TRBV6-4 with TRBJ1-6; unclear D gene. The CDR3 consists of 13 residues. The germline V gene encodes CDR1 MRHNA and CDR2 SNTAGT. The V end lost 4 bases, the J end lost 11 bases, and 12 bases lay between the germline ends. The CDR3, as DNA: TGTGCCAGCAGTGGTGAGGTCGGAGCACCCCTCCACTTT. This translates into CASSGEVGAPLHF.

This CDR3 is CASSYSRGRGETQYF. The CDR3 region has the DNA TGTGCCAGCAGTTACTCGAGGGGGAGGGGAGAGACCCAGTACTTC. The chain has TRBV6-5 and TRBJ2-5; perhaps TRBD2 as D (7 bases). The germline CDR1 and CDR2 sequences are MNHEY and SVGAGI. The CDR3 is made up of 15 amino acids. Trimming took 0 bases from V and 4 from J, leaving 12 bases between them.

The chain uses TRBV5-4 and TRBJ2-7; 10 bases align to TRBD2. V was pared by 5 bases and J by 6 bases, with 11 bases of the junction left unmatched. Germline-derived CDR1 and CDR2 are SGHNT and YYREEE (reference sequence). The CDR3 contains 15 residues. Here the CDR3 DNA reads TGTGCCAGCAGTAGACTAGCGGGTCAAGCGGGCGAGCAGTACTTC. Protein sequence: CASSRLAGQAGEQYF.

The chain has TRBV19 and TRBJ1-6; 7 bases match TRBD1. In germline, CDR1 is LNHDA, CDR2 SQIVND (reference sequence). Trimming removed 7 bases from V and 10 bases from J; junction bases left unmatched: 4. CDR3 length: 12 residues. CDR3 sequence: CASTTGESPLHF. CDR3 sequence (DNA): TGTGCCAGTACTACAGGGGAATCACCCCTCCACTTT.

This clone was observed a handful of times. V usage is TRBV11-1 and J usage is TRBJ2-7; either TRBD1 or TRBD2 may supply D (5 bases each). V shed 2 bases and J shed 2 bases, with 13 bases lying between them. The CDR3 is 15 residues long. Germline values: CDR1 SGHAT, CDR2 FQDESV (reference sequence). The CDR3 protein is CASSLRGRAPYEQYF. The DNA of the CDR3 is TGTGCCAGCAGCTTACGGGGCAGGGCCCCCTACGAGCAGTACTTC.

This clone was detected once. CDR3 protein: CASSDDGTYYGYTF. The CDR3 DNA follows: TGTGCCAGCAGTGACGACGGGACCTACTATGGCTACACCTTC. The V gene is TRBV6-1, the J gene TRBJ1-2; possible D gene TRBD1, 5 bases. The V end was cut by 3 bases, the J end by 3 bases, with 11 bases between. Germline lookup yields CDR1 MNHNS and CDR2 SASEGT. This CDR3 is built from 14 residues.

The chain links TRBV5-5 to TRBJ1-5, with TRBD1 matching 8 bases. CDR1 is SGHKS, CDR2 YYEKEE, per germline (reference sequence). This CDR3 has 14 residues. V lost 4 bases, J lost 5 bases, and 5 bases stayed unmatched. As DNA, the CDR3 is TGTGCCAGCAGCCCGGACAGGGTCTATCAGCCCCAGCATTTT. Its translation is CASSPDRVYQPQHF.

To note about this clone: Additional DNA sequences in this sample encode the identical CDR3. This sequence joins TRBV7-2 and TRBJ1-4, with 7 bases lining up with TRBD1. The CDR3 extends over 14 amino acids. CDR1 and CDR2 (germline): SGHTA, FQGNSA. Trimming took 5 bases from V and 5 from J; bases not matched to a gene: 5. This CDR3 reads CASSRQGGNEKLFF. In DNA, the CDR3 is TGTGCCAGCAGCAGACAGGGTGGAAATGAAAAACTGTTTTTT.

This chain uses TRBV6-8 with TRBJ2-3; TRBD2 matches 7 bases. Germline CDR1 and CDR2: MNHGY and SAAAGT. Trimming at V came to 3 bases and at J to 0 bases, leaving 3 bases not matched to a gene. CDR3 length: 15 residues. The CDR3 region is CASSYGSGSTDTQYF. The CDR3 DNA reads TGTGCCAGCAGTTATGGTAGCGGGAGCACAGATACGCAGTATTTT.

For the CDR3, the DNA is TGTGCCAGTAGGAGAACAGGACAAACCTACGAGCAGTACTTC. Its translation is CASRRTGQTYEQYF. This chain connects TRBV19 to TRBJ2-7, with D possibly matching TRBD1 (5 bases). V shed 6 bases and J shed 2 bases, with 14 bases lying between them. The V gene's germline CDR1 is LNHDA and CDR2 SQIVND (reference sequence). The CDR3 loop spans 14 amino acids. The full variable domain, completed using reference TRBV19 and TRBJ2-7, is DGGITQSPKYLFRKEGQNVTLSCEQNLNHDAMYWYRQDPGQGLRLIYYSQIVNDFQKGDIAEGYSVSREKKESFPLTVTSAQKNPTAFYLCASRRTGQTYEQYFGPGTRLTVT.

Here the CDR3 reads CASSLGTRNGNTIYF. CDR3 in DNA: TGTGCCAGCAGTTTAGGTACAAGGAATGGAAACACCATATATTTT. The chain has TRBV2 and TRBJ1-3; D is ambiguous. The CDR3 length is 15 residues. The V gene's germline CDR1 is SNHLY and CDR2 FYNNEI. Trimming pared 5 bases from V and 3 bases from J, leaving 14 bases between.

The V call is TRBV6-5, the J call TRBJ2-7; D unresolved. The CDR3 has 11 residues. CDR1 is MNHEY, CDR2 SVGAGI, per germline. Trimming left V 2 bases short and J 3 bases short, with 2 bases between. CDR3 loop: CASSYLYEQYF. The CDR3 nucleotides read TGTGCCAGCAGTTACCTCTACGAGCAGTACTTC.

This clone has more than one count but fewer than ten. V usage is TRBV27 and J usage is TRBJ2-1, with D possibly matching TRBD1 (5 bases). V was cut by 8 bases and J by 7 bases, with 15 bases left in between. CDR3 length: 13 amino acids. Germline CDR1 is MNHEY and CDR2 is SMNVEV (reference sequence). CDR3 in DNA: TGTGCCAGCGCCAGGGTGTCAGAAAATGAGCAGTTCTTC. Translation: CASARVSENEQFF.

The chain carries TRBV28 and TRBJ2-7; TRBD1 matches at 11 bases. With 2 bases clipped from V and 6 bases from J, the junction kept 3 bases outside the gene matches. This CDR3 has 14 residues. Looked up from germline, CDR1 is MDHEN and CDR2 is SYDVKM. CDR3 sequence: CASSLGDRGGEQYF. The CDR3 DNA is TGTGCCAGCAGTTTAGGGGACAGGGGGGGCGAGCAGTACTTC. Supplemented by reference TRBV28 and TRBJ2-7, the full variable domain reads DVKVTQSSRYLVKRTGEKVFLECVQDMDHENMFWYRQDPGLGLRLIYFSYDVKMKEKGDIPEGYSVSREKKERFSLILESASTNQTSMYLCASSLGDRGGEQYFGPGTRLTVT.

This rearrangement joins TRBV28 to TRBJ1-2, with TRBD1 matching 8 bases. The CDR3 consists of 15 residues. Per the germline V gene, CDR1 is MDHEN and CDR2 is SYDVKM. The ends lost 4 bases at V and 5 bases at J; junction bases unmatched: 9. Written as DNA, the CDR3 is TGTGCCAGCAGTTCAGGACAGGGCCACTCTTATGGCTACACCTTC. This encodes CASSSGQGHSYGYTF.

V gene TRBV6-5 combines with J gene TRBJ2-1; 7 bases match TRBD2. The CDR3 extends over 14 amino acids. Trimming removed 5 bases from V and 4 bases from J; junction bases left unmatched: 5. Germline V lookup: CDR1 MNHEY, CDR2 SVGAGI. The CDR3 spells CASSRASGYNEQFF. In DNA form, the CDR3 reads TGTGCCAGCAGTCGGGCTAGCGGATACAATGAGCAGTTCTTC.

The V and J genes are TRBV9 and TRBJ1-6; D is undetermined. From germline, CDR1 is SGDLS and CDR2 YYNGEE. The V end lost 0 bases, the J end lost 7 bases, and 5 bases lay between the germline ends. The CDR3 length is 13 residues. CDR3 bases: TGTGCCAGCAGCGTAGAAGGGAATTCACCCCTCCACTTT. Translated: CASSVEGNSPLHF.

The J gene is TRBJ2-1, the V gene TRBV6-6; 8 nucleotides match TRBD2. Germline V gives CDR1 MNHNY, CDR2 SVGAGI (reference sequence). The CDR3 consists of 16 residues. Trimming cost V 0 bases and J 4 bases; bases outside gene matches: 5. The CDR3 spells CASSYSREGPYNEQFF. In DNA, the CDR3 is TGTGCCAGCAGTTACTCCCGGGAGGGACCATACAATGAGCAGTTCTTC.

This clone was seen once. The genes are TRBV28 and TRBJ1-5; D not resolved. Germline V lookup: CDR1 MDHEN, CDR2 SYDVKM. V gave up 1 base and J gave up 4 bases, with 8 bases separating them. This CDR3 region has 14 residues. CDR3 loop: CASSLLRPNQPQHF. In nucleotides, the CDR3 is TGTGCCAGCAGTTTATTGCGCCCAAATCAGCCCCAGCATTTT.

J is TRBJ2-7 and V is TRBV25-1; possibly TRBD2 for D (5 bases). The CDR3 spans 13 residues. Germline CDR1 MGHDK, CDR2 SYGVNS. Deletions cut 3 bases from V and 8 bases from J, with 14 bases between. CDR3 in amino acids: CASSDPGGIKQYF. DNA for the CDR3: TGTGCCAGCAGTGACCCAGGAGGTATCAAGCAGTACTTC.

V is TRBV18 and J is TRBJ1-3; D not resolved. V lost 0 bases and J lost 0, with 9 bases in between. The germline V gene has CDR1 KGHSH and CDR2 LQKENI. The CDR3 is 16 amino acids. The CDR3, as DNA: TGTGCCAGCTCACCACCGTCGTTGAGCTCTGGAAACACCATATATTTT. Its translation: CASSPPSLSSGNTIYF.

This chain connects TRBV7-3 to TRBJ1-6; D perhaps matches TRBD1 (5 bases). Trimming cost V 5 bases and J 7 bases, with 12 bases left between them. The CDR3 is made up of 14 amino acids. Germline-derived CDR1 and CDR2 are SGHTA and FQGTGA. The CDR3 DNA follows: TGTGCCAGCAGCAAAGCACAGGAGAATTCACCCCTCCACTTT. Protein: CASSKAQENSPLHF.

This clone has only a few counts. The chain has TRBV6-1 and TRBJ2-3; no reliable D call. The CDR3 runs to 10 residues. Germline CDR1 and CDR2: MNHNS and SASEGT. V dropped 8 bases and J dropped 5 bases, with 5 bases sitting between them. The CDR3 is CASGLDTQYF. In DNA, the CDR3 is TGTGCCAGCGGCCTAGATACGCAGTATTTT.

The rearrangement uses TRBV9 and TRBJ1-5; the D is unclear. This CDR3 comprises 15 residues. V was pared by 4 bases and J by 2 bases, with 13 bases between. Germline V gives CDR1 SGDLS, CDR2 YYNGEE. The CDR3 region is CASSTGPGGNQPQHF. The CDR3 DNA follows: TGTGCCAGCAGCACCGGGCCCGGGGGCAATCAGCCCCAGCATTTT.